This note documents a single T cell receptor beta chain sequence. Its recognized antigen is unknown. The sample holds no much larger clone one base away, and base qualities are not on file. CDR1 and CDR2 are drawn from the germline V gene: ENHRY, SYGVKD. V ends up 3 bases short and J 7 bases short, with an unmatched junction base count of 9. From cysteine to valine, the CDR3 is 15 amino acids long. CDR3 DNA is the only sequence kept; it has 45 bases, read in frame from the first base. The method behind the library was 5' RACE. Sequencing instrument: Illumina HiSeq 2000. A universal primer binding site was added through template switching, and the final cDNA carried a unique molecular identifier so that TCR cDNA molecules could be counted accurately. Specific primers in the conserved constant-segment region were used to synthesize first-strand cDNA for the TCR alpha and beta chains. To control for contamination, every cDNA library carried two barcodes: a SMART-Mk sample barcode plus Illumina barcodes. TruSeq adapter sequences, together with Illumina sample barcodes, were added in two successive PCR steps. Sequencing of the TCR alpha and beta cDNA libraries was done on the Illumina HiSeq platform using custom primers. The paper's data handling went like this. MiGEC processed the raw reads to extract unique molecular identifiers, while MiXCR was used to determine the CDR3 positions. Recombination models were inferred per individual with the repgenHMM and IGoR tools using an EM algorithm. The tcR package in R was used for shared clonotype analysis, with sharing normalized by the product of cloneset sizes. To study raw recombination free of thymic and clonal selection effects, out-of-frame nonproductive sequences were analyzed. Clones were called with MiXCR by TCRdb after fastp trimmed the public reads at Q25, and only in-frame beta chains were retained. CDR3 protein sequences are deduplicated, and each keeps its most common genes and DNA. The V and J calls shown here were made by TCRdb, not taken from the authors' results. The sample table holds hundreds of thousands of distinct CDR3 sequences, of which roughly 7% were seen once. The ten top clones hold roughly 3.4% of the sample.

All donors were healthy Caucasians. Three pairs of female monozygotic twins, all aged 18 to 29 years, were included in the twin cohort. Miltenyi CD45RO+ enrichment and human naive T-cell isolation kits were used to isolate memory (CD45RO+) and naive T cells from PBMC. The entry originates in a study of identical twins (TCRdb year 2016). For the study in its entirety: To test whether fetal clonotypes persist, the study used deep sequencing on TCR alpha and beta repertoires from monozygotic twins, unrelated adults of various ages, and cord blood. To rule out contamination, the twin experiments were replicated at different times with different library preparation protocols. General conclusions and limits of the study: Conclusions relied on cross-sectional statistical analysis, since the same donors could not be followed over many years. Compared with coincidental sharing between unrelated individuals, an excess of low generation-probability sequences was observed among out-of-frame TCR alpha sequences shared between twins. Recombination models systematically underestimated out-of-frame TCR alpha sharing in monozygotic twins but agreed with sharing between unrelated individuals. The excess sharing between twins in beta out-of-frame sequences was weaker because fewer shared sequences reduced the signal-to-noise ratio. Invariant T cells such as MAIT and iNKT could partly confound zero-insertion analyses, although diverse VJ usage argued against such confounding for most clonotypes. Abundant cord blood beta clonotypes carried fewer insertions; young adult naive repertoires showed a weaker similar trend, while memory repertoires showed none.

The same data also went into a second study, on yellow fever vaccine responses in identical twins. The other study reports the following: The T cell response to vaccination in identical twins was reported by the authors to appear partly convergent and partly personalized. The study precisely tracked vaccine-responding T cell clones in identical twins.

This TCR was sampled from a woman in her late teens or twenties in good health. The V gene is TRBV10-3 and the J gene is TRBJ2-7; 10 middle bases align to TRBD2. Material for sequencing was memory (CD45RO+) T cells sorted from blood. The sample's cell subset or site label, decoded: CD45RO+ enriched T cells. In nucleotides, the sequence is TGTGCCATCAGTGATGTAGTAGCGGGGGGTGGGGAGCAGTACGTC. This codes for CAISDVVAGGGEQYV.